The 30 T cell receptor beta chains below come from one sample, sequenced in a study of T cell changes during pregnancy in multiple sclerosis. Using immunoSEQ multiplex PCR, the repertoire was profiled, and TCRdb retains in-frame clones only, with some absent. The top ten clones hold around 0.7% of a sample with 40,000 to 45,000 clones, 90% of them seen once. This material consisted of CD4+ T cells from peripheral blood mononuclear cells, taken before pregnancy. These receptors were taken from a female donor with multiple sclerosis, enrolled in a pregnancy study.

The chain links TRBV9 to TRBJ2-7; 11 positions match TRBD1. This CDR3 is 16 amino acids long. With V trimmed by 3 bases and J by 0 bases, 5 bases remained unmatched. Germline assignment: CDR1 SGDLS and CDR2 YYNGEE. As DNA, the CDR3 is TGTGCCAGCAGCGAGGGGACAGGGGGTTCCTCCTACGAGCAGTACTTC. This encodes CASSEGTGGSSYEQYF.

This clone came up once. The rearrangement uses TRBV19 and TRBJ1-2, with 7 positions matching TRBD1. The ends lost 1 base at V and 3 bases at J; junction bases unmatched: 2. In germline, CDR1 is LNHDA, CDR2 SQIVND (reference sequence). CDR3 length equals 14 residues. The DNA for the CDR3 is TGTGCCAGTAGTATAGGGACAGGCCACTATGGCTACACCTTC. Protein: CASSIGTGHYGYTF.

V and J are TRBV6-6 and TRBJ1-1, with 7 bases fitting TRBD1. This CDR3 has 14 amino acids. CDR1 and CDR2 (germline): MNHNY, SVGAGI (reference sequence). The V and J ends lost 10 bases and 1 base, in that order; junction bases with no gene match: 9. The CDR3 spells CAIGRQGPNTEAFF. For the CDR3, the DNA is TGTGCCATCGGACGACAGGGACCGAACACTGAAGCTTTCTTT.

The V gene is TRBV9, the J gene TRBJ2-6; 10 positions match TRBD1. V shed 4 bases, J shed 0 bases, and the junction held 10 bases outside the gene matches. Germline CDR1 reads SGDLS; CDR2 reads YYNGEE. This CDR3 contains 19 residues. CDR3 DNA sequence: TGTGCCAGCAGCCCTATTTGGGGACAGGGGATCTCTGGGGCCAACGTCCTGACTTTC. This gives the protein CASSPIWGQGISGANVLTF.

The genes are TRBV2 and TRBJ2-2, with D uncertain. The CDR3 consists of 12 residues. V lost 6 bases and J lost 1, with 3 bases in between. Germline V gene sequence: CDR1 SNHLY, CDR2 FYNNEI. CDR3 bases: TGTGCCAGCAGACAGAACACCGGGGAGCTGTTTTTT. Its protein product is CASRQNTGELFF.

The rearrangement joins TRBV19 to TRBJ2-4; TRBD2 might be the D (5 bases). This CDR3 spans 13 amino acids. Trimming shortened V by 8 bases and J by 2 bases, and 10 bases separated the two germline ends. In germline, CDR1 is LNHDA, CDR2 SQIVND (reference sequence). The CDR3 region is CASQSGTKNIQYF. CDR3 bases: TGTGCCAGTCAGTCGGGGACCAAAAACATTCAGTACTTC.

The chain recombines TRBV29-1 with TRBJ2-3, with 7 bases fitting TRBD2. With 7 bases clipped from V and 2 bases from J, the junction kept 12 bases outside the gene matches. CDR1 and CDR2 from the germline V gene are SQVTM and ANQGSEA. The CDR3 sequence is 15 residues long. CDR3: CSARGLAEITDTQYF. Written as DNA, the CDR3 is TGCAGCGCGCGGGGTCTAGCGGAAATCACAGATACGCAGTATTTT.

The chain is built from TRBV4-3 and TRBJ1-6, with 9 bases aligning to TRBD1. This CDR3 comprises 15 residues. The V segment lost 3 bases and the J segment 8 bases; nucleotides outside the gene matches: 5. The germline V gene encodes CDR1 LGHNA and CDR2 YSLEER. In nucleotides, the CDR3 is TGCGCCAGCAGCCAGGAGAGACAGGGGGATTCACCCCTCCACTTT. Its protein is CASSQERQGDSPLHF.

This chain links TRBV5-1 with TRBJ2-3; D perhaps matches TRBD2 (6 bases). The CDR3 is 15 residues long. In germline, CDR1 is SGHRS, CDR2 YFSETQ. Trimming left V 3 bases short and J 0 bases short, with 11 bases between. The CDR3 DNA sequence: TGCGCCAGCAGCTCCTCTAGCGCTAGCACAGATACGCAGTATTTT. It is translated as CASSSSSASTDTQYF.

The rearrangement joins TRBV10-3 to TRBJ2-5; 7 bases match TRBD1. V trimming: 5 bases; J trimming: 1 base; junction bases outside the gene matches: 1. Germline V lookup: CDR1 ENHRY, CDR2 SYGVKD. The CDR3 runs to 13 residues. As DNA, the CDR3 is TGTGCCATCAGTCGGGACAGCCAAGAGACCCAGTACTTC. It translates to CAISRDSQETQYF.

V is TRBV5-8 and J is TRBJ2-3, with TRBD1 as a possible D gene (6 bases). This CDR3 has 16 amino acids. V was pared by 0 bases and J by 2 bases, with 13 bases between. Per germline, CDR1 SGHTS and CDR2 YDEGEE. CDR3 sequence: CASSLGGGSPTDTQYF. Written as DNA, the CDR3 is TGTGCCAGCAGCTTGGGTGGGGGCAGCCCCACAGATACGCAGTATTTT. The full variable domain, with the rest looked up from reference TRBV5-8 and TRBJ2-3, is EAGVTQSPTHLIKTRGQQATLRCSPISGHTSVYWYQQALGLGLQFLLWYDEGEERNRGNFPPRFSGRQFPNYSSELNVNALELEDSALYLCASSLGGGSPTDTQYFGPGTRLTVL.

The rearrangement uses TRBV25-1 and TRBJ1-5, with 8 bases that match TRBD1. J was trimmed by 6 bases and V by 4 bases; bases with no gene match: 5. Germline V gene sequence: CDR1 MGHDK, CDR2 SYGVNS. The CDR3 totals 14 residues. The CDR3 DNA sequence: TGTGCCAGCAGTGGGACAGGGAGTTTTCAGCCCCAGCATTTT. This encodes CASSGTGSFQPQHF.

V gene TRBV23-1 combines with J gene TRBJ2-3, with TRBD2 matching over 9 bases. TRBV23-1 is classed as an ORF, of uncertain function. The CDR3 covers 16 residues. J gave up 4 bases and V 4 bases, and 9 bases lay outside the gene matches. The CDR3 nucleotides read TGCGCCAGCAGTCGCGGGGGGGCAGGGAATCCAGATACGCAGTATTTT. As protein: CASSRGGAGNPDTQYF.

The rearrangement links TRBV6-1 to TRBJ2-3, with 13 positions matching TRBD2. The length of the CDR3 is 17 residues. Germline values: CDR1 MNHNS, CDR2 SASEGT. V trimming: 4 bases; J trimming: 0 bases; junction bases outside the gene matches: 4. This CDR3 is CASSATSGGSSTDTQYF. The CDR3 nucleotides are TGTGCCAGCAGTGCGACTAGCGGGGGGAGTAGCACAGATACGCAGTATTTT.

The chain employs TRBV28 and TRBJ2-7, with 7 bases matching TRBD1. The germline CDR1 and CDR2 sequences are MDHEN and SYDVKM. Germline trimming cut 6 bases from V and 0 bases from J; bases unmatched to any gene: 8. The CDR3 extends over 15 amino acids. Here the CDR3 reads CASSPTGISSYEQYF. DNA for the CDR3: TGTGCCAGCAGCCCGACAGGGATAAGCTCCTACGAGCAGTACTTC. The entire variable domain, with the rest obtained from reference TRBV28 and TRBJ2-7, is as follows: DVKVTQSSRYLVKRTGEKVFLECVQDMDHENMFWYRQDPGLGLRLIYFSYDVKMKEKGDIPEGYSVSREKKERFSLILESASTNQTSMYLCASSPTGISSYEQYFGPGTRLTVT.

The V gene is TRBV14, the J gene TRBJ2-3; TRBD2 matches at 9 bases. Germline V lookup: CDR1 SGHDN, CDR2 FVKESK. The V and J ends lost 5 bases and 2 bases, in that order; junction bases with no gene match: 8. The CDR3 is 16 residues long. The CDR3 DNA reads TGTGCCAGCAGCTCCAAACTAGCGGGTTACACAGATACGCAGTATTTT. This translates into CASSSKLAGYTDTQYF.

In its sample, this clone was seen a few times. This chain links TRBV13 with TRBJ1-1, with D unclear. Germline V gives CDR1 PRHDT, CDR2 FYEKMQ (reference sequence). V gave up 0 bases and J gave up 7 bases, with 15 bases separating them. There are 15 residues in the CDR3. In nucleotides, the CDR3 is TGTGCCAGCAGCTTAGGGGATGTGGGCCTGGGTGAAGCTTTCTTT. Translation gives CASSLGDVGLGEAFF.

The rearrangement joins TRBV7-3 to TRBJ2-5; weak D call: TRBD2 (6 bases). The CDR3 extends over 15 amino acids. Germline V gives CDR1 SGHTA, CDR2 FQGTGA. The V end lost 2 bases, the J end lost 7 bases, and 17 bases lay between the germline ends. CDR3 nucleotides: TGTGCCAGCAGCTTAGTGCGCGGAGGGTATGGGACCCAGTACTTC. It encodes CASSLVRGGYGTQYF. The full variable domain, completed using reference TRBV7-3 and TRBJ2-5, is GAGVSQTPSNKVTEKGKYVELRCDPISGHTALYWYRQSLGQGPEFLIYFQGTGAADDSGLPNDRFFAVRPEGSVSTLKIQRTERGDSAVYLCASSLVRGGYGTQYFGPGTRLLVL.

V gene TRBV11-3 combines with J gene TRBJ2-7; 7 bases map to TRBD1. The CDR3 sequence is 13 residues long. The ends lost 5 bases at V and 0 bases at J; junction bases unmatched: 1. CDR1 and CDR2 (germline): SGHNT, YENEEA. The CDR3 coding sequence is TGTGCCAGCAGCAACAGGGGCTCCTACGAGCAGTACTTC. Its protein is CASSNRGSYEQYF.

A single count supports this clone. This chain connects TRBV11-3 to TRBJ2-3; D not resolved. The V gene lost 1 base and the J gene lost 0 bases, with 8 bases spanning the gap. Germline CDR1 is SGHNT and CDR2 is YENEEA. The CDR3 is 15 amino acids. CDR3 nucleotide sequence: TGTGCCAGCAGCTTAGGTCAGGCTAGCACAGATACGCAGTATTTT. Translation gives CASSLGQASTDTQYF.

CDR3 residues: CASSLLSAGEAFF. CDR3 nucleotides: TGTGCCAGCAGCTTACTATCTGCGGGGGAAGCTTTCTTT. The rearrangement joins TRBV7-9 to TRBJ1-1; D is uncertain. CDR3 length: 13 amino acids. Trimming removed 2 bases from V and 8 bases from J, with 12 bases in between. Germline CDR1 SEHNR, CDR2 FQNEAQ (reference sequence). The whole variable domain, filled in from reference TRBV7-9 and TRBJ1-1, reads DTGVSQNPRHKITKRGQNVTFRCDPISEHNRLYWYRQTLGQGPEFLTYFQNEAQLEKSRLLSDRFSAERPKGSFSTLEIQRTEQGDSAMYLCASSLLSAGEAFFGQGTRLTVV.

The chain has TRBV7-2 and TRBJ2-3, with D tentatively TRBD2 (6 bases). Germline V gene sequence: CDR1 SGHTA, CDR2 FQGNSA. With 1 base removed from V and 3 bases from J, the gap between germline ends came to 11 bases. The CDR3 sequence is 15 residues long. CDR3 residues: CASSLGAGGTDTQYF. The CDR3 bases are TGTGCCAGCAGCTTAGGAGCCGGGGGTACAGATACGCAGTATTTT.

The CDR3 protein is CSGGGEYGYTF. The CDR3 DNA is TGCAGCGGGGGAGGGGAGTATGGCTACACCTTC. The gene calls are TRBV29-1 and TRBJ1-2, with a tentative D call TRBD1 (5 bases). This CDR3 contains 11 residues. Germline V gene data show CDR1 as SQVTM and CDR2 as ANQGSEA. The V and J ends lost 7 bases and 5 bases respectively, with 11 bases between them.

V and J are TRBV28 and TRBJ1-1; TRBD1 is a possible D gene (5 bases). The V and J ends lost 5 bases and 5 bases respectively, with 18 bases between them. The CDR3 contains 15 residues. Germline CDR1 and CDR2: MDHEN and SYDVKM. The CDR3 sequence: CASSPSGAGGTEAFF. The CDR3 nucleotides are TGTGCCAGCAGTCCCTCTGGCGCTGGGGGGACTGAAGCTTTCTTT.

The chain has TRBV4-3 and TRBJ1-4, with TRBD1 identical over 7 bases. CDR3 length equals 15 residues. Germline V gene sequence: CDR1 LGHNA, CDR2 YSLEER. V was pared by 7 bases and J by 0 bases, with 5 bases of the junction left unmatched. The CDR3 sequence is CASNMQGATNEKLFF. CDR3 nucleotides: TGCGCCAGCAACATGCAGGGGGCAACTAATGAAAAACTGTTTTTT.

This chain joins TRBV9 and TRBJ2-1; 14 bases agree with TRBD2. The CDR3 is made up of 15 amino acids. Trimming cost V 3 bases and J 7 bases; bases outside gene matches: 3. The germline V gene has CDR1 SGDLS and CDR2 YYNGEE. CDR3: CASSGLAGGPNEQFF. The CDR3 nucleotides read TGTGCCAGCAGCGGACTAGCGGGAGGGCCGAATGAGCAGTTCTTC.

This chain joins TRBV10-1 and TRBJ2-3, with 11 bases aligning to TRBD2. V trimming: 11 bases; J trimming: 0 bases; junction bases outside the gene matches: 25. The CDR3 sequence is 21 residues long. CDR1 is WNHNN, CDR2 SYGVQD, per germline (reference sequence). The CDR3 sequence: CALDYWKPLRLAGHSTDTQYF. CDR3 sequence (DNA): TGCGCCCTCGATTATTGGAAGCCTTTAAGACTAGCGGGGCATAGCACAGATACGCAGTATTTT.

J is TRBJ2-2 and V is TRBV5-1, with TRBD1 as a possible D gene (5 bases). This CDR3 has 13 amino acids. Germline assignment: CDR1 SGHRS and CDR2 YFSETQ. V was clipped by 5 bases and J by 6 bases, with 11 bases between them. In DNA, the CDR3 is TGCGCCAGCAGAGACCAGGGTCCCGGGGAGCTGTTTTTT. Amino acids: CASRDQGPGELFF. The whole variable domain, remainder taken from reference TRBV5-1 and TRBJ2-2, is KAGVTQTPRYLIKTRGQQVTLSCSPISGHRSVSWYQQTPGQGLQFLFEYFSETQRNKGNFPGRFSGRQFSNSRSEMNVSTLELGDSALYLCASRDQGPGELFFGEGSRLTVL.

The J gene is TRBJ1-2, the V gene TRBV7-8; 9 bases align to TRBD1. Germline trimming cut 0 bases from V and 7 bases from J; bases unmatched to any gene: 9. From germline, CDR1 is SGHVS and CDR2 FQNEAQ. The CDR3 is 16 amino acids. The CDR3 DNA is TGTGCCAGCAGCTTAGCGCGAGACAGGGGGAGGGGTGGCTACACCTTC. Its protein product is CASSLARDRGRGGYTF.

V and J are TRBV7-2 and TRBJ1-1; 11 bases are a match to TRBD1. The CDR3 consists of 14 residues. The germline V gene encodes CDR1 SGHTA and CDR2 FQGNSA. The junction had 4 bases not matched to a gene; V was cut back by 4 bases and J by 6 bases. This CDR3 reads CASSSPGQGAEAFF. Written as DNA, the CDR3 is TGTGCCAGCAGCTCACCGGGACAGGGGGCTGAAGCTTTCTTT.